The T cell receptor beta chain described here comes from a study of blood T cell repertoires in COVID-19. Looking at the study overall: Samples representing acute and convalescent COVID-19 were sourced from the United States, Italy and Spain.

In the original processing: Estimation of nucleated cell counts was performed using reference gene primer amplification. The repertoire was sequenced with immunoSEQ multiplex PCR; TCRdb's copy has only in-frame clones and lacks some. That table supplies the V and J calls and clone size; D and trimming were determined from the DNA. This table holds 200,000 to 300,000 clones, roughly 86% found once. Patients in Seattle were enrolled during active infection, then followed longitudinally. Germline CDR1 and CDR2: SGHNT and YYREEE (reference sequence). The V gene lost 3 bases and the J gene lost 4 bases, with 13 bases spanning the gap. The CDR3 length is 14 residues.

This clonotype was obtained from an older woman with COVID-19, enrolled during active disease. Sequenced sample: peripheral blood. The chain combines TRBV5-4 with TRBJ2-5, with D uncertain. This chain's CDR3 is CASSYETRGETQYF. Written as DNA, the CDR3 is TGTGCCAGCAGCTACGAGACCAGAGGAGAGACCCAGTACTTC.